The 18 T cell receptor beta chains in this list originate from one sample, sequenced in a study of blood T cells in healthy people across ages (dated by TCRdb to about 2015). Libraries came from 5' RACE. The instrument was an Illumina HiSeq 2500. A second 7 to 11 cycle PCR used a sample-barcoded 5' primer and a J-beta primer mix. TCRdb reanalyzed the raw reads on its own, using fastp at Q25 for trimming and MiXCR for clone calling, and kept in-frame beta chains. Rows are combined by CDR3 protein, so each entry shows the most common genes and DNA. Present in this sample are some 930,000 distinct CDR3 sequences, roughly 29% of which were seen just once. The ten largest account for 9.5% to 13% of the sample. The same sample was also studied in work on T cells of mothers and their children.

Sequencing input: blood. These receptors were obtained from a middle-aged woman in good health.

V usage is TRBV6-5 and J usage is TRBJ1-4, with D perhaps matching TRBD1 (5 bases). Between the trimmed V and J ends, which lost 7 bases and 4 bases, there was a span of 13 bases. This CDR3 comprises 14 residues. CDR1 and CDR2 from the germline V gene are MNHEY and SVGAGI. CDR3 coding DNA: TGTGCCAGCAAACCGCAGGGCGATAATGAAAAACTGTTTTTT. Translated, it gives CASKPQGDNEKLFF.

This clonotype was seen a single time. Being one base from a much bigger clone, this may be a read error. The V and J genes are TRBV29-1 and TRBJ2-7; no reliable D call. The CDR3 runs to 13 residues. V lost 7 bases to trimming and J lost 1 base, with 14 bases between them. Germline CDR1 SQVTM, CDR2 ANQGSEA. The CDR3 nucleotides are TGCAGCGCCCTGGTGGACGGATCCTACGAGCAGTACTTC. Translated: CSALVDGSYEQYF.

The V call is TRBV4-1, the J call TRBJ1-2; D gene uncertain. The CDR3 consists of 15 residues. Germline V CDR1 and CDR2: MGHRA, YSYEKL. Trimming removed 0 bases from V and 5 bases from J, with 13 bases in between. As DNA, the CDR3 is TGCGCCAGCAGCCAAGAAGTCAGAACGCCTTATGGCTACACCTTC. This sequence encodes CASSQEVRTPYGYTF.

In its sample, this clonotype was seen many times. The J gene is TRBJ2-5, the V gene TRBV7-3, with D tentatively TRBD2 (6 bases). Looked up from germline, CDR1 is SGHTA and CDR2 is FQGTGA. The CDR3 has 15 amino acids. The V end was cut by 3 bases, the J end by 4 bases, with 15 bases between. CDR3 region: CASSLGTTRPETQYF. The CDR3 bases are TGTGCCAGCAGCTTGGGGACGACTAGGCCAGAGACCCAGTACTTC.

A note on this clonotype: A single base separates this from a much larger clone, so it may be a read error. The rearrangement links TRBV28 to TRBJ2-5, with TRBD1 matching 8 bases. The germline V gene has CDR1 MDHEN and CDR2 SYDVKM. V trimming: 10 bases; J trimming: 2 bases; junction bases outside the gene matches: 3. This CDR3 contains 12 residues. The CDR3, as DNA: TGTGCCAACAACAGGGGGCAAGAGACCCAGTACTTC. Translation gives CANNRGQETQYF.

The table lists this clonotype with a few counts. The gene calls are TRBV9 and TRBJ2-3; TRBD2 aligns across 15 bases. The CDR3 contains 16 residues. The V gene end was trimmed by 6 bases and the J gene end by 5 bases; junction bases not matched to a gene: 7. Germline V CDR1 and CDR2: SGDLS, YYNGEE. CDR3 region: CASTPGLAGGIDTQYF. The CDR3 DNA follows: TGTGCCAGCACACCTGGACTAGCGGGGGGGATAGATACGCAGTATTTT.

This clonotype was counted many times. The chain carries TRBV3-1 and TRBJ2-1, with no clear D. V was pared by 2 bases and J by 8 bases, with 10 bases between. Germline lookup yields CDR1 LGHDT and CDR2 YNNKEL (reference sequence). The CDR3 is 13 amino acids. In nucleotides, the CDR3 is TGTGCCAGCAGCCAATTTACCGGCGATGAGCAGTTCTTC. Translation: CASSQFTGDEQFF.

This clonotype was picked up many times. This chain links TRBV12-3 or TRBV12-4 with TRBJ1-2; D is uncertain. Trimming cost V 0 bases and J 8 bases, with 13 bases left between them. The CDR3 contains 14 residues. This CDR3 reads CASSLALGVEGYTF. Written as DNA, the CDR3 is TGTGCCAGCAGTTTAGCGCTGGGAGTCGAGGGCTACACCTTC.

CDR3 residues: CASSPSGGLTDTQYF. CDR3 DNA sequence: TGCGCCAGCAGCCCCTCGGGGGGGCTCACAGATACGCAGTATTTT. The chain carries TRBV5-1 and TRBJ2-3, with 8 nucleotides matching TRBD2. Germline values: CDR1 SGHRS, CDR2 YFSETQ. The CDR3 covers 15 residues. After removal of 4 bases from V and 2 bases from J, the junction contained 6 bases not matched to a gene.

This clonotype has at least ten counts. The chain links TRBV12-3 or TRBV12-4 to TRBJ2-5, with 9 bases identical to TRBD1. The CDR3 has 13 amino acids. With 6 bases clipped from V and 2 bases from J, the junction kept 1 base outside the gene matches. CDR3 DNA: TGTGCCAGCAGGGGACAGGGACAAGAGACCCAGTACTTC. Protein: CASRGQGQETQYF.

The J gene is TRBJ1-1, the V gene TRBV20-1; 7 nucleotides line up with TRBD1. Germline CDR1 and CDR2: DFQATT and SNEGSKA (reference sequence). The CDR3 has 18 amino acids. Trimming cost V 2 bases and J 2 bases; bases outside gene matches: 17. The CDR3 spells CSARSIDRAPLINTEAFF. In nucleotides, the CDR3 is TGCAGTGCTAGATCGATAGACAGGGCGCCTCTGATAAACACTGAAGCTTTCTTT.

V is TRBV28 and J is TRBJ1-5; D gene ambiguous. V shed 4 bases and J shed 11 bases, with 12 bases lying between them. The germline V gene has CDR1 MDHEN and CDR2 SYDVKM. The CDR3 runs 12 residues. The CDR3 region is CASSYDVRAQHF. The CDR3 bases are TGTGCCAGCAGTTACGACGTCAGAGCCCAGCATTTT.

CDR3 DNA: TGTGCCAGCAGCCCGGGGGGGCTCCCCTACGAGCAGTACTTC. Translation: CASSPGGLPYEQYF. The rearrangement links TRBV3-1 to TRBJ2-7, with 8 bases aligning to TRBD2. CDR1 and CDR2 from the germline V gene are LGHDT and YNNKEL (reference sequence). The V and J ends lost 4 bases and 2 bases, in that order; junction bases with no gene match: 4. This CDR3 comprises 14 residues.

This chain connects TRBV27 to TRBJ1-6; TRBD1 might be the D (5 bases). This CDR3 is built from 15 residues. Germline lookup yields CDR1 MNHEY and CDR2 SMNVEV (reference sequence). V lost 6 bases and J 9 bases, leaving 18 bases between the germline ends. The DNA of the CDR3 is TGTGCCAGCAGCCAGGGAGACAGAGGATCTTCACCCCTCCACTTT. It specifies CASSQGDRGSSPLHF.

This sequence joins TRBV18 and TRBJ1-2; no reliable D call. The CDR3 loop spans 16 amino acids. V was shortened by 5 bases and J by 0 bases, with 16 bases between the two germline ends. Germline V gives CDR1 KGHSH, CDR2 LQKENI. This CDR3 reads CASSLQLIDSNYGYTF. The CDR3 coding sequence is TGTGCCAGCTCATTACAGCTGATTGACTCTAACTATGGCTACACCTTC.

This clonotype was seen many times. The chain uses TRBV29-1 and TRBJ2-1; 8 positions agree with TRBD1. The CDR3 totals 16 residues. The germline gives CDR1 SQVTM, CDR2 ANQGSEA. The ends lost 0 bases at V and 8 bases at J; junction bases unmatched: 12. CDR3 coding DNA: TGCAGCGTTGAAGACCCTAGACAGGGGCGGGTCGATGAGCAGTTCTTC. As protein: CSVEDPRQGRVDEQFF.

This chain links TRBV6-6 with TRBJ1-1; 8 nucleotides match TRBD1. V was pared by 5 bases and J by 4 bases, with 12 bases of the junction left unmatched. The CDR3 is made up of 16 amino acids. Germline V gene lookup returns CDR1 MNHNY and CDR2 SVGAGI (reference sequence). DNA of the CDR3: TGTGCCAGCAGTCTTCCCAGGGGGCGAGAGCTCACTGAAGCTTTCTTT. Amino acids: CASSLPRGRELTEAFF.

The chain links TRBV28 to TRBJ1-2; perhaps TRBD1 as D (5 bases). The ends were cut back, 3 bases at V and 4 bases at J, with 9 bases in the middle. The CDR3 is 13 residues long. Germline-derived CDR1 and CDR2 are MDHEN and SYDVKM. The CDR3 protein is CASSFDSLYGYTF. CDR3 DNA sequence: TGTGCCAGCAGTTTTGACAGCCTCTATGGCTACACCTTC.